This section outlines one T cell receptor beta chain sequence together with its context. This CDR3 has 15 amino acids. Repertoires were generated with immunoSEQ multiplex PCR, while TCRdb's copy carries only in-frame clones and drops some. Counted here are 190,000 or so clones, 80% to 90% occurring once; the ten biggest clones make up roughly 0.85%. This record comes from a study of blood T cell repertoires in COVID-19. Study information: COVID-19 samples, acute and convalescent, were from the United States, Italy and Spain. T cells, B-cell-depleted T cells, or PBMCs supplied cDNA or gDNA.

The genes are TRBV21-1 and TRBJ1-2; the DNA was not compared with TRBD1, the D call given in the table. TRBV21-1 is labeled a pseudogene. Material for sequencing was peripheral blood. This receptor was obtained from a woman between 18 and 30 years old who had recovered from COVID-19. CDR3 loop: CASSTGGTGADGYTF. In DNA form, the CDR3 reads TGTGCCAGCAGCACGGGGGGGACAGGGGCTGATGGCTACACCTTC.